The 7 T cell receptor beta chains presented below share a single source sample, sequenced in a study of T cells in Graves' hyperthyroidism and ophthalmopathy. The investigators amplified TCR beta CDR3 regions from RNA transcripts. HTBI primers drove first-round RT-PCR of the TCR CDR3. Via MiXCR, TCRdb re-called the multiplex PCR reads, giving one row per CDR3 protein. The sample lists over 650,000 distinct CDR3 sequences, over 15% seen once, with around 8.1% in the top ten. Sequencing used blood. Source of these receptors: a young man with Graves' hyperthyroidism.

This clonotype was observed a handful of times. The J gene is TRBJ2-5, the V gene TRBV19; D gene unclear. V was trimmed by 3 bases and J by 2 bases, leaving 10 bases between them. The CDR3 consists of 14 residues. Germline-derived CDR1 and CDR2 are LNHDA and SQIVND (reference sequence). DNA for the CDR3: TGTGCCAGTAGTATGACGTTGACACAAGAGACCCAGTACTTC. Its protein product is CASSMTLTQETQYF. Based on the CDR3 plus reference TRBV19 and TRBJ2-5, the full variable domain is DGGITQSPKYLFRKEGQNVTLSCEQNLNHDAMYWYRQDPGQGLRLIYYSQIVNDFQKGDIAEGYSVSREKKESFPLTVTSAQKNPTAFYLCASSMTLTQETQYFGPGTRLLVL.

This clonotype has a single count. This chain uses TRBV4-1 with TRBJ1-4; D may be TRBD1 (5 bases). The V gene lost 0 bases and the J gene lost 8 bases, with 10 bases spanning the gap. The length of the CDR3 is 14 residues. CDR1 MGHRA and CDR2 YSYEKL come from the germline V gene. CDR3 in DNA: TGCGCCAGCAGCCAAGACCACCGGGGGGAAAAACTGTTTTTT. Amino acids: CASSQDHRGEKLFF.

This clonotype was counted at least ten times. The genes are TRBV27 and TRBJ1-6; 9 positions match TRBD1. Germline trimming cut 3 bases from V and 8 bases from J; bases unmatched to any gene: 2. CDR1 MNHEY and CDR2 SMNVEV come from the germline V gene (reference sequence). The CDR3 is made up of 14 amino acids. The CDR3: CASSFGTGYSPLHF. CDR3 sequence (DNA): TGTGCCAGCAGTTTCGGGACAGGGTATTCACCCCTCCACTTT.

This clonotype was found a few times. The CDR3 protein is CASSSPLGGGEEGPDTQYF. CDR3 nucleotides: TGTGCCAGCAGCTCACCTCTCGGAGGAGGGGAGGAGGGCCCAGATACGCAGTATTTT. The chain is built from TRBV13 and TRBJ2-3; possibly TRBD2 for D (6 bases). Trimming took off 4 bases at V and 4 bases at J, with 27 bases between the two ends. The CDR3 length is 19 residues. In germline, CDR1 is PRHDT, CDR2 FYEKMQ (reference sequence).

This clonotype has at least ten counts. The rearrangement uses TRBV11-3 and TRBJ2-1, with TRBD2 matching 8 bases. CDR3 length: 16 amino acids. With 6 bases clipped from V and 8 bases from J, the junction kept 15 bases outside the gene matches. The V gene's germline CDR1 is SGHNT and CDR2 YENEEA. The CDR3 sequence is CASRGTGTSGIYEQFF. As DNA, the CDR3 is TGTGCCAGCAGAGGCACCGGGACTAGTGGTATCTATGAGCAGTTCTTC.

This clonotype was detected ten times or more. DNA for the CDR3: TGTGCCAGCAGCTTGGCTCTGTCTAGCACAGATACGCAGTATTTT. Its translation is CASSLALSSTDTQYF. The chain uses TRBV5-5 and TRBJ2-3; D is unclear. Germline V gives CDR1 SGHKS, CDR2 YYEKEE (reference sequence). With 0 bases removed from V and 0 bases from J, the gap between germline ends came to 8 bases. This CDR3 spans 15 amino acids.

This rearrangement joins TRBV6-2 or TRBV6-3 to TRBJ1-4, with D possibly TRBD1 on 5 matching bases. This CDR3 region has 14 residues. CDR1 and CDR2 (germline): MNHEY, SVGEGT. Trimming shortened V by 0 bases and J by 8 bases, and 10 bases separated the two germline ends. CDR3 loop: CASSYSQGMEKLFF. The CDR3 DNA is TGTGCCAGCAGTTACTCCCAGGGTATGGAAAAACTGTTTTTT.